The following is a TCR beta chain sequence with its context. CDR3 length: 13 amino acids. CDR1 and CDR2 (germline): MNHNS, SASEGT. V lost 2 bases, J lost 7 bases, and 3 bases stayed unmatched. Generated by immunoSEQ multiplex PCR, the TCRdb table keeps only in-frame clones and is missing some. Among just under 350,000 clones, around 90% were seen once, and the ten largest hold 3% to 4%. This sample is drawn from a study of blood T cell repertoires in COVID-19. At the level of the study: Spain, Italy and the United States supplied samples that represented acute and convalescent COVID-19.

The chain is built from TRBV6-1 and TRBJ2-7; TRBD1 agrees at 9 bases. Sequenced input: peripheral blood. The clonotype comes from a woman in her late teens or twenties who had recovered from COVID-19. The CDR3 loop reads CASSETDRGEQYV. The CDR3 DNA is TGTGCCAGCAGTGAAACAGACAGGGGGGAGCAGTACGTC.